The source of this T cell receptor (beta chain) is a study of CD8+ T cells in alopecia areata. Study details: After 6 to 18 months of tofacitinib, follow-up continued 6 months off drug. For treated patients, severity scores reflected the percentage of scalp area affected.

Whole-study results and caveats: In blood and scalp, many expanded lesional clones persisted during tofacitinib. Sharing of TCRs across patients appeared less clear than in mice, possibly for HLA-related reasons.

As to this clone: Its antigen is not known.

Stated treatment: oral pan-JAK inhibitor, 5-10 mg twice daily. The ends lost 4 bases at V and 0 bases at J; junction bases unmatched: 6. Germline assignment: CDR1 SGHRS and CDR2 YFSETQ. This CDR3 contains 15 residues. The authors extracted RNA and reverse transcribed it into cDNA as the sequencing template. Repertoires were generated with immunoSEQ multiplex PCR, while TCRdb's copy carries only in-frame clones and drops some. Among over 150,000 clones listed, 53% were seen once. This clonotype was obtained from a human donor with alopecia areata. This chain links TRBV5-1 with TRBJ1-2, with 7 nucleotides matching TRBD1. Material: CD8+ T cells sorted from blood, obtained at week 24, from a patient treated with tofacitinib. CDR3: CASSEKGASNYGYTF. The CDR3 DNA sequence: TGCGCCAGCAGCGAGAAGGGGGCCTCTAACTATGGCTACACCTTC.